This is a list of T cell receptor beta chains from one sample in a study of CD4 T cells in relation to SARS-CoV-2 and coronaviruses. Some clones are missing from TCRdb's copy, which holds only in-frame ones; the method was immunoSEQ multiplex PCR. There are over 15,000 clones in the sample; around three quarters occur only once, and roughly 31% lies in the top ten. The antigens of these receptors remain unknown. Sequencing was performed on CD4+ T cells from PBMCs, cultured in vitro. All receptors come from a human donor in good health. Both conserved end residues are part of each CDR3. D genes are given only for firm matches. Clone sizes are given selectively: once, few, many, or a class where the clone is expanded.

>NA|19|NA|TRBV28|TRBJ1-5
TGTGCCAGCAGACCTCCAGGACGTGTGCCCCGGGATAGCAATCAGCCCCAGCATTTT
CASRPPGRVPRDSNQPQHF
>TRBD1|15|few|TRBV9|TRBJ1-2
TGTGCCAGCAGCACAGGGGGTGCAGATAATTATGGCTACACCTTC
CASSTGGADNYGYTF
>TRBD1|15|few|TRBV5-1|TRBJ2-1
TGCGCCAGCAGCTCGGAGACAGGGCTCTACAATGAGCAGTTCTTC
CASSSETGLYNEQFF
>TRBD2|16|NA|TRBV2|TRBJ2-1
TGTGCCAGCAGTGAGTGGACTAGCGGGATCTACAATGAGCAGTTCTTC
CASSEWTSGIYNEQFF
>TRBD1|15|NA|TRBV24-1|TRBJ1-2
TGTGCCACCAGTGAGCCTGGGACAGGGTTATATGGCTACACCTTC
CATSEPGTGLYGYTF
>NA|11|NA|TRBV6-5|TRBJ2-3
TGTGCCAGCAGGAACACAGATACGCAGTATTTT
CASRNTDTQYF
>NA|15|NA|TRBV11-3|TRBJ2-2
TGTGCCAGCAGCTTGGGTGGGCGGGGCACCGGGGAGCTGTTTTTT
CASSLGGRGTGELFF
>NA|13|NA|TRBV10-3|TRBJ1-1
TGTGCCATCAGACCAAATTGGAACACTGAAGCTTTCTTT
CAIRPNWNTEAFF
>NA|14|NA|TRBV25-1|TRBJ1-2
TGTGCCAGCAGTGAATTTGGGGGGAACTATGGCTACACCTTC
CASSEFGGNYGYTF
>TRBD1|17|few|TRBV10-3|TRBJ1-6
TGTGCCATCAGTGAGCCCGGGACAGGGTCCAATAATTCACCCCTCCACTTT
CAISEPGTGSNNSPLHF
>NA|14|few|TRBV11-2|TRBJ2-1
TGTGCCAGCAGCGTAGGGGGACCGAGCAATGAGCAGTTCTTC
CASSVGGPSNEQFF
>NA|12|NA|TRBV15|TRBJ1-1
TGTGCCACCAGCAGGGGGGGAGGAGAAGCTTTCTTT
CATSRGGGEAFF
>NA|14|few|TRBV5-1|TRBJ2-7
TGCGCCAGCACCCCCGAAGCTCTAGGCTACGAGCAGTACTTC
CASTPEALGYEQYF
>NA|15|once|TRBV10-3|TRBJ1-4
TGTGCCATCAGTAGGACCGCCAATGTGGATGAAAAACTGTTTTTT
CAISRTANVDEKLFF
>TRBD2|16|NA|TRBV27|TRBJ2-4
TGTGCCAGCAGCTTAGCGGGTGCGCTAGCCAAAAACATTCAGTACTTC
CASSLAGALAKNIQYF
>NA|17|NA|TRBV5-1|TRBJ2-1
TGCGCCAGCAGCTTGAATAGAAGGCCGCTCGAGGGGGATGAGCAGTTCTTC
CASSLNRRPLEGDEQFF
>NA|14|NA|TRBV7-3|TRBJ1-1
TGTGCCAGCACAAAGGGACCTTCGAACACTGAAGCTTTCTTT
CASTKGPSNTEAFF
>TRBD2|15|NA|TRBV3-1/TRBV3-2|TRBJ2-7
TGTGCCAGCAAGGGGGGACTAGCGGGAGCAGGCGAGCAGTACTTC
CASKGGLAGAGEQYF
>NA|15|NA|TRBV5-1|TRBJ1-3
TGCGCCAGCAGCTTGTATGGGGGGCTTGGAAACACCATATATTTT
CASSLYGGLGNTIYF
>NA|12|NA|TRBV14|TRBJ2-7
TGTGCCAGCAGCCAGAGCTCCTACGAGCAGTACTTC
CASSQSSYEQYF
>NA|11|NA|TRBV24-1|TRBJ2-5
TGTGCCACCGCTAGGGGGGAGACCCAGTACTTC
CATARGETQYF
>NA|13|few|TRBV4-1|TRBJ1-6
TGCGCCAGCAGCCAAGAAGTTGATTCACCCCTCCACTTT
CASSQEVDSPLHF